A selection of T cell receptor beta chains follows, all from one sample in a study of patients and donors after allogeneic stem cell transplantation. Each CDR3 protein is one row after TCRdb ran MiXCR on the RT-PCR reads. The sample holds about a million distinct CDR3 sequences, under 20% seen once. Sequencing was carried out using blood, either unsorted or a sorted T cell fraction (not recorded which). The receptors derive from a human donor who was either an allogeneic HSCT recipient or a stem cell or donor lymphocyte infusion donor (not recorded which). It is not recorded whose cells these are; they may come from a transplant donor. Each CDR3 is given with its conserved first and last residue. The D gene is left open where the match is weak. For some rows the clone size is stated as once, few or many, or as a class when expanded; others skip it.

D	V	J	size	CDR3	DNA
-	TRBV12-3/TRBV12-4	TRBJ1-4	few	CASRPAGGDEKLFF	TGTGCCAGCAGGCCGGCCGGTGGGGATGAAAAACTGTTTTTT
TRBD2	TRBV5-1	TRBJ2-5	few	CASSVSSGGPQETQYF	TGCGCCAGCAGCGTGAGTAGCGGGGGCCCCCAAGAGACCCAGTACTTC
TRBD1	TRBV12-3/TRBV12-4	TRBJ1-2	-	CASSSPSGRGRLSGYTF	TGTGCCAGCAGTTCCCCTTCTGGGAGGGGGCGATTGTCTGGCTACACCTTC
-	TRBV20-1	TRBJ2-6	few	CSARVRGPGANVLTF	TGCAGTGCTAGAGTCCGGGGGCCCGGGGCCAACGTCCTGACTTTC
TRBD2	TRBV15	TRBJ2-1	few	CATSRDRLAGGDEQFF	TGTGCCACCAGCAGAGATAGACTAGCGGGAGGAGATGAGCAGTTCTTC
-	TRBV2	TRBJ2-1	few	CASTQRGRGTQFF	TGTGCCAGCACTCAGAGGGGGCGGGGGACCCAGTTCTTC
TRBD1	TRBV4-3	TRBJ1-3	few	CASSQGTGRFSGNTIYF	TGCGCCAGCAGCCAAGGGACAGGACGTTTCTCTGGAAACACCATATATTTT
TRBD2	TRBV11-1	TRBJ2-5	-	CASSLLAASTKETQYF	TGTGCCAGCAGCCTACTAGCGGCCTCCACGAAGGAGACCCAGTACTTC
TRBD1	TRBV6-1	TRBJ1-5	-	CASTSAGGLFTSQPQHF	TGTGCCAGCACTTCCGCAGGGGGCTTATTCACCAGTCAGCCCCAGCATTTT
TRBD2	TRBV20-1	TRBJ2-7	few	CSARERGDYEQYF	TGCAGTGCTAGGGAGCGGGGGGACTACGAGCAGTACTTC
-	TRBV18	TRBJ2-7	few	CASSPPPGRPSKGQYF	TGTGCCAGCTCACCACCCCCTGGCAGACCCTCGAAGGGGCAGTACTTC
-	TRBV12-3/TRBV12-4	TRBJ1-5	many	CASSFSGGRNQPQHF	TGTGCCAGCAGTTTCTCCGGGGGGCGCAATCAGCCCCAGCATTTT
TRBD1	TRBV29-1	TRBJ1-1	-	CSVMTGGSTEAFF	TGCAGCGTTATGACAGGGGGTAGCACTGAAGCTTTCTTT
-	TRBV12-3/TRBV12-4	TRBJ1-5	many	CASSSETTSNQPQHF	TGTGCCAGCAGTTCGGAGACGACGAGCAATCAGCCCCAGCATTTT
TRBD2	TRBV28	TRBJ2-5	-	CASAGGAGVYQETQYF	TGTGCCAGCGCGGGGGGAGCGGGGGTGTACCAAGAGACCCAGTACTTC
-	TRBV27	TRBJ1-6	many	CASSLSRGNSPLHF	TGTGCCAGCAGTTTATCCAGGGGCAATTCACCCCTCCACTTT
TRBD2	TRBV10-3	TRBJ2-3	many	CAISRGLAGGSTDTQYF	TGTGCCATCAGTAGAGGACTAGCGGGGGGTAGCACAGATACGCAGTATTTT
-	TRBV7-7	TRBJ2-7	-	CASSSTVGGGMYEQYF	TGTGCTAGCAGTTCTACCGTGGGGGGCGGCATGTACGAGCAGTACTTC
-	TRBV20-1	TRBJ2-7	once	CSARRPGGGPYEQYF	TGCAGTGCTAGAAGGCCTGGGGGAGGCCCCTACGAGCAGTACTTC
-	TRBV20-1	TRBJ1-2	-	CSARHRGYGYTF	TGCAGTGCTAGGCACCGCGGCTATGGCTACACCTTC
TRBD1	TRBV4-2	TRBJ2-5	few	CASSQDGDRRRQYF	TGTGCCAGCAGCCAAGATGGGGACAGGAGGCGACAGTACTTC
TRBD2	TRBV20-1	TRBJ2-5	few	CSAARLLAGGPETQYF	TGCAGTGCTGCCCGACTACTAGCGGGAGGGCCGGAGACCCAGTACTTC
TRBD1	TRBV9	TRBJ2-3	-	CASSDGTGGDTQYF	TGTGCCAGCAGCGACGGGACAGGAGGGGATACGCAGTATTTT
-	TRBV14	TRBJ2-7	few	CASSQATDYEQYF	TGTGCCAGCAGCCAAGCAACAGACTACGAGCAGTACTTC
TRBD2	TRBV11-1	TRBJ2-1	few	CASSFLAGGPSSYNEQFF	TGTGCCAGCAGCTTCCTAGCGGGAGGGCCCTCCTCCTACAATGAGCAGTTCTTC
TRBD2	TRBV5-1	TRBJ2-7	few	CASSEREFEQYF	TGCGCCAGCAGCGAGCGGGAGTTCGAGCAGTACTTC